The rows below give T cell receptor beta chains drawn from one sample of a study of cytomegalovirus exposure and HLA in healthy donors. TCRdb keeps only in-frame clones here, not all; method: immunoSEQ multiplex PCR. The data show about 140,000 clones, roughly four fifths seen once. Sequenced sample: PBMCs. These receptors were collected from a man aged 25 to 40 in good health and CMV-seronegative. CDR3s include the opening cysteine and the closing phenylalanine or tryptophan. D genes are given only for firm matches. The size field is filled for only some rows; it gives once, few, many or a size class.

clone_size,d_call,j_call,v_call,cdr3_aa,cdr3_nt
once,.,TRBJ2-5,TRBV15,CATSRDQNQETQYF,TGTGCCACCAGCAGAGATCAAAACCAAGAGACCCAGTACTTC
.,TRBD1,TRBJ2-7,TRBV27,CASSPDVDGTGTYEQYF,TGTGCCAGCAGCCCGGACGTCGACGGGACAGGGACCTACGAGCAGTACTTC
few,TRBD2,TRBJ2-2,TRBV11-3,CASSRLPAGGPGGELFF,TGTGCCAGCAGCAGACTACCAGCGGGAGGGCCGGGCGGGGAGCTGTTTTTT
.,TRBD2,TRBJ2-5,TRBV5-1,CASSLTSGSTFRETQYF,TGCGCCAGCAGCTTGACTAGCGGGAGTACCTTCCGGGAGACCCAGTACTTC
.,TRBD1,TRBJ2-7,TRBV6-5,CASSYSGQAPNEQYF,TGTGCCAGCAGTTACTCGGGACAGGCCCCAAACGAGCAGTACTTC
once,.,TRBJ2-1,TRBV19,CASSMGLAKTPTGYNEQFF,TGTGCCAGTAGTATGGGGCTAGCGAAGACTCCCACGGGCTACAATGAGCAGTTCTTC
.,.,TRBJ1-1,TRBV30,CAWSVTGRYAEAFF,TGTGCCTGGAGTGTTACAGGAAGGTATGCTGAAGCTTTCTTT
.,.,TRBJ1-2,TRBV27,CASSWGRNYGYTF,TGTGCCAGCAGCTGGGGCCGAAACTATGGCTACACCTTC
.,.,TRBJ2-7,TRBV20-1,CSGGESYEQYF,TGCAGTGGGGGAGAGTCCTACGAGCAGTACTTC
.,.,TRBJ2-3,TRBV28,CASSFRRGTASTDTQYF,TGTGCCAGCAGTTTCAGGAGAGGGACTGCTTCCACAGATACGCAGTATTTT
few,.,TRBJ1-4,TRBV5-4,CASSLAQGANEKLFF,TGTGCCAGCAGCTTGGCACAGGGAGCTAATGAAAAACTGTTTTTT
.,.,TRBJ2-7,TRBV28,CASSSGVGGLPGGQYF,TGTGCCAGCAGTTCAGGGGTTGGCGGGCTCCCGGGAGGGCAGTACTTC
.,TRBD1,TRBJ2-5,TRBV28,CASRWRTGGFQETQYF,TGTGCCAGCAGATGGAGGACAGGGGGCTTTCAAGAGACCCAGTACTTC
few,.,TRBJ1-1,TRBV7-2,CASSLVAGMNTEAFF,TGTGCCAGCAGCTTAGTGGCGGGAATGAACACTGAAGCTTTCTTT
.,TRBD1,TRBJ2-7,TRBV2,CASRGGTGGGRGLTNSYEQYF,TGTGCCAGCAGAGGTGGGACAGGAGGGGGTAGGGGACTCACTAACTCCTACGAGCAGTACTTC
.,.,TRBJ2-7,TRBV2,CASSEVAGVDEQYF,TGTGCCAGCAGTGAAGTGGCAGGGGTGGACGAGCAGTACTTC
few,.,TRBJ2-5,TRBV4-2,CASSQGGALETQYF,TGTGCCAGCAGCCAAGGTGGAGCTCTGGAGACCCAGTACTTC
few,.,TRBJ2-1,TRBV6-1,CASRALGYNEQFF,TGTGCCAGCAGGGCCCTAGGCTACAATGAGCAGTTCTTC
.,TRBD2,TRBJ2-3,TRBV10-1,CASSPLSGQPGLASRVDTQYF,TGCGCCAGCAGTCCACTTTCAGGACAGCCGGGACTAGCCTCAAGGGTAGATACGCAGTATTTT
.,.,TRBJ1-5,TRBV7-9,CASSLQGSGNQPQHF,TGTGCCAGCAGCTTACAAGGCTCAGGGAATCAGCCCCAGCATTTT
few,.,TRBJ2-5,TRBV5-1,CASSFVADQETQYF,TGCGCCAGCAGCTTTGTGGCGGATCAAGAGACCCAGTACTTC
once,.,TRBJ2-2,TRBV21-1,CASSKGTSGRNTGELFF,TGTGCCAGCAGCAAAGGGACTAGCGGGAGGAACACCGGGGAGCTGTTTTTT
few,TRBD2,TRBJ2-3,TRBV9,CASSVVAGITDTQYF,TGTGCCAGCAGCGTAGTAGCGGGTATCACAGATACGCAGTATTTT
few,.,TRBJ2-1,TRBV6-5,CASSPDINEQFF,TGTGCCAGCAGCCCCGACATCAATGAGCAGTTCTTC
.,TRBD2,TRBJ2-5,TRBV5-1,CASSLWLAGVDETQYF,TGCGCCAGCAGCTTGTGGTTAGCGGGAGTTGATGAGACCCAGTACTTC
.,TRBD2,TRBJ2-7,TRBV23-1,CASSQSGASGPYEQYF,TGCGCCAGCAGTCAATCAGGGGCTAGCGGGCCCTACGAGCAGTACTTC
few,.,TRBJ2-7,TRBV7-9,CASSSAGIYEQYF,TGTGCCAGCAGCTCGGCGGGAATTTACGAGCAGTACTTC
.,.,TRBJ1-2,TRBV7-9,CASSPMMDSAGYTF,TGTGCCAGCAGCCCCATGATGGACAGCGCCGGCTACACCTTC
.,TRBD1,TRBJ1-4,TRBV10-2,CASSEGQGDEKLFF,TGCGCCAGCAGTGAGGGACAGGGGGATGAAAAACTGTTTTTT
.,.,TRBJ1-2,TRBV27,CASSPHNAPDSHIDYGYTF,TGTGCCAGCAGTCCCCACAACGCCCCAGACAGCCACATAGATTATGGCTACACCTTC
.,TRBD1,TRBJ1-4,TRBV6-1,CASGRDRPNEKLFF,TGTGCCAGCGGACGGGACAGACCGAATGAAAAACTGTTTTTT
few,TRBD2,TRBJ2-1,TRBV20-1,CSAERERFF,TGCAGTGCGGAGCGGGAAAGGTTCTTC
once,.,TRBJ2-5,TRBV7-6,CASSLWPSDQETQYF,TGTGCCAGCAGCTTATGGCCTAGCGACCAAGAGACCCAGTACTTC
.,.,TRBJ2-7,TRBV27,CASSSRGHSYEQYF,TGTGCCAGCAGTTCCAGGGGACATTCCTACGAGCAGTACTTC
.,.,TRBJ2-1,TRBV2,CASSEFRGYGEQFF,TGTGCCAGCAGTGAATTTAGGGGCTACGGTGAGCAGTTCTTC
.,TRBD1,TRBJ1-1,TRBV6-1,CASSEAQGAGTEAFF,TGTGCCAGCAGTGAAGCCCAGGGGGCGGGCACTGAAGCTTTCTTT
.,.,TRBJ2-4,TRBV7-3,CASSLTPWGENIQYF,TGTGCCAGCAGCTTAACTCCCTGGGGGGAAAACATTCAGTACTTC
.,TRBD1,TRBJ2-5,TRBV2,CASRTGDGETQYF,TGTGCCAGCAGGACAGGGGATGGAGAGACCCAGTACTTC
.,.,TRBJ1-1,TRBV7-9,CASSSPRHWNTEAFF,TGTGCCAGCAGCTCCCCCAGACATTGGAACACTGAAGCTTTCTTT
.,.,TRBJ1-2,TRBV5-8,CASSPSGGRGYTF,TGTGCCAGCAGTCCTAGCGGAGGTCGGGGCTACACCTTC
.,TRBD1,TRBJ2-2,TRBV28,CASSFGDRVTGELFF,TGTGCCAGCAGTTTCGGGGACAGGGTCACCGGGGAGCTGTTTTTT
once,TRBD1,TRBJ1-3,TRBV18,CASSPPGMTGSTGNTIYF,TGTGCCAGCTCACCACCGGGGATGACAGGGAGTACGGGAAACACCATATATTTT
.,TRBD1,TRBJ1-2,TRBV6-5,CASSMDRGRRGYTF,TGTGCCAGCAGTATGGACAGGGGGCGGCGTGGCTACACCTTC
.,TRBD2,TRBJ2-7,TRBV10-1,CASSEGSGTYEQYF,TGCGCCAGCAGTGAGGGTAGCGGGACCTACGAGCAGTACTTC
.,.,TRBJ1-2,TRBV7-9,CSSSPLGLYGYTF,TGTTCCAGCAGCCCCTTGGGGCTCTATGGCTACACCTTC
.,TRBD1,TRBJ1-2,TRBV30,CAWSAQGQDGYTF,TGTGCCTGGAGTGCGCAAGGACAGGATGGCTACACCTTC
.,.,TRBJ2-1,TRBV5-4,CASSHYLENNEQFF,TGTGCCAGCAGCCATTACCTAGAAAACAATGAGCAGTTCTTC